This TCR beta chain stems from a study of control samples from healthy donors and cancer patients. TCRdb keeps only in-frame clones here, not all; method: immunoSEQ multiplex PCR. This sample has over 100,000 clones; 75% to 95% occur once, and the top ten carry about 2.5%. The sequenced sample consisted of blood. This clonotype was obtained from a man aged 35 to 55 in good health.

The CDR3 region is CASRETSGEVSGNTIYF. CDR3 nucleotides: TGTGCCAGCAGAGAAACCTCAGGGGAAGTTTCCGGAAACACCATATATTTT. The chain has TRBV2 and TRBJ1-3, with TRBD1 as a possible D gene (6 bases). The CDR3 has 17 amino acids. Germline values: CDR1 SNHLY, CDR2 FYNNEI. The V and J ends lost 6 bases and 4 bases respectively, with 22 bases between them.